These 31 T cell receptor beta chains were sequenced from one sample in a study of cytomegalovirus exposure and HLA in healthy donors. Primers: 60 Vbeta forward and 13 Jbeta reverse. Measured with immunoSEQ multiplex PCR; TCRdb has only the in-frame clones, and not every one. The profile shows about 120,000 clones, nearly 75% of them singletons. Sequences were obtained from PBMCs. These receptors were taken from a man aged 30-40 years in good health and CMV-seropositive.

The chain recombines TRBV6-1 with TRBJ2-6; TRBD2 matches at 7 bases. Germline-derived CDR1 and CDR2 are MNHNS and SASEGT. The CDR3 is 15 residues long. With 5 bases clipped from V and 1 base from J, the junction kept 2 bases outside the gene matches. CDR3 amino acids: CASSNGGSGANVLTF. The CDR3 DNA reads TGTGCCAGCAGTAACGGGGGGTCTGGGGCCAACGTCCTGACTTTC.

This clone was counted only a few times. This chain links TRBV25-1 with TRBJ2-7; no clear D. Germline CDR1 and CDR2: MGHDK and SYGVNS. The germline V and J ends were trimmed by 4 bases and 3 bases, with 7 bases remaining between them. CDR3 length: 12 amino acids. CDR3 residues: CASSAYSYEQYF. The DNA of the CDR3 is TGTGCCAGCAGTGCTTACAGCTACGAGCAGTACTTC.

The rearrangement links TRBV28 to TRBJ1-1, with D perhaps TRBD1 (5 bases). The CDR3 length is 13 residues. The germline gives CDR1 MDHEN, CDR2 SYDVKM. Trimming took 8 bases from V and 10 from J, leaving 20 bases between them. CDR3 in DNA: TGTGCCAGCTGGGCCCGGGCCGGGGGAGGAGCTTTCTTT. Amino acids: CASWARAGGGAFF.

The chain has TRBV28 and TRBJ1-2, with D possibly being TRBD1 (5 bases). V was trimmed by 1 base and J by 1 base, leaving 10 bases between them. Germline CDR1 is MDHEN and CDR2 is SYDVKM. The length of the CDR3 is 15 residues. CDR3 residues: CASSLLSGVNYGYTF. The CDR3 nucleotides read TGTGCCAGCAGTTTATTGTCGGGGGTTAACTATGGCTACACCTTC.

The V call is TRBV19, the J call TRBJ2-5; TRBD1 agrees at 7 bases. Germline values: CDR1 LNHDA, CDR2 SQIVND (reference sequence). V gave up 4 bases and J gave up 2 bases; unmatched junction bases: 1. This CDR3 comprises 13 residues. The CDR3 coding sequence is TGTGCCAGTAGTACGGGACAGCAAGAGACCCAGTACTTC. Translating it yields CASSTGQQETQYF.

This clone is a singleton in its sample. The chain uses TRBV10-3 and TRBJ2-3; 13 bases agree with TRBD2. Per the germline V gene, CDR1 is ENHRY and CDR2 is SYGVKD. This CDR3 is built from 15 residues. The V and J ends lost 8 bases and 5 bases, in that order; junction bases with no gene match: 7. This CDR3 is CAIGPTSGGRDTQYF. DNA of the CDR3: TGTGCCATCGGCCCGACTAGCGGGGGGAGAGATACGCAGTATTTT.

This chain connects TRBV7-2 to TRBJ1-1; 7 bases align to TRBD1. The V gene's germline CDR1 is SGHTA and CDR2 FQGNSA. This CDR3 has 14 amino acids. The V segment lost 3 bases and the J segment 1 base; nucleotides outside the gene matches: 2. DNA for the CDR3: TGTGCCAGCAGCTTTAGGACAGGGAACACTGAAGCTTTCTTT. Protein sequence: CASSFRTGNTEAFF. The complete variable domain, with remaining parts taken from reference TRBV7-2 and TRBJ1-1, reads GAGVSQSPSNKVTEKGKDVELRCDPISGHTALYWYRQSLGQGLEFLIYFQGNSAPDKSGLPSDRFSAERTGGSVSTLTIQRTQQEDSAVYLCASSFRTGNTEAFFGQGTRLTVV.

The CDR3 protein is CASRLATTGKPQPQHF. DNA for the CDR3: TGTGCAAGTCGCTTAGCGACGACAGGAAAGCCTCAGCCCCAGCATTTT. The chain is built from TRBV12-2 and TRBJ1-5; no check of the table's D call, TRBD1, against the DNA was made. TRBV12-2 represents a pseudogene. The CDR3 contains 16 residues.

The genes are TRBV6-1 and TRBJ2-5; D not resolved. The ends were cut back, 4 bases at V and 4 bases at J, with 16 bases in the middle. The CDR3 is made up of 15 amino acids. Germline CDR1 and CDR2: MNHNS and SASEGT. The CDR3 DNA is TGTGCCAGCAGTGGCTTTACCCTAGGCAGAGAGACCCAGTACTTC. Its protein is CASSGFTLGRETQYF.

Regarding this clone: Different DNA sequences within this sample yield the same CDR3. The chain uses TRBV6-5 and TRBJ2-3; 9 bases are shared with TRBD2. Germline assignment: CDR1 MNHEY and CDR2 SVGAGI. This CDR3 contains 15 residues. Germline trimming cut 2 bases from V and 6 bases from J; bases unmatched to any gene: 6. Written as DNA, the CDR3 is TGTGCCAGCAGTTACGGGCGGGGGGGGGTCGATACGCAGTATTTT. Translated: CASSYGRGGVDTQYF.

This clone turned up a few times. The chain joins TRBV5-1 to TRBJ1-2; a weak D match, TRBD1 (5 bases). V dropped 6 bases and J dropped 8 bases, with 23 bases sitting between them. This CDR3 region has 15 residues. Per the germline V gene, CDR1 is SGHRS and CDR2 is YFSETQ. CDR3 loop: CASTALFGAGEGYTF. The CDR3 coding sequence is TGCGCCAGCACCGCCTTATTCGGGGCGGGGGAAGGCTACACCTTC.

The J gene is TRBJ2-1, the V gene TRBV4-2, with 7 bases lining up with TRBD1. The CDR3 is 15 residues long. CDR1 is LGHNA and CDR2 is YNFKEQ in the germline V gene. The junction had 8 bases not matched to a gene; V was cut back by 6 bases and J by 3 bases. The CDR3 protein is CASSRTGGNYNEQFF. As DNA, the CDR3 is TGTGCCAGCAGTCGGACAGGAGGCAACTACAATGAGCAGTTCTTC.

This clone has just a few counts. V is TRBV30 and J is TRBJ1-1; a weak D match, TRBD1 (6 bases). This CDR3 contains 12 residues. Germline CDR1 reads GTSNPN; CDR2 reads SVGIG (reference sequence). Trimming cost V 2 bases and J 6 bases, with 10 bases left between them. CDR3 sequence: CAWSQGGAEAFF. Written as DNA, the CDR3 is TGTGCCTGGAGTCAAGGGGGGGCTGAAGCTTTCTTT.

The genes are TRBV15 and TRBJ2-3; 8 bases are shared with TRBD2. The germline CDR1 and CDR2 sequences are LNHNV and YYDKDF (reference sequence). This CDR3 has 16 amino acids. V trimming: 0 bases; J trimming: 2 bases; junction bases outside the gene matches: 4. The CDR3 coding sequence is TGTGCCACCAGCAGAGACGGGCGGGGGGCCACAGATACGCAGTATTTT. Amino acid sequence: CATSRDGRGATDTQYF.

The rearrangement links TRBV6-1 to TRBJ2-4, with 9 positions matching TRBD1. The CDR3 consists of 17 residues. Unmatched junction bases numbered 7, after V lost 3 bases and J lost 1 base. Germline V gene lookup returns CDR1 MNHNS and CDR2 SASEGT. DNA of the CDR3: TGTGCCAGCAGTGAGGGACAGGGAAAGTGGGCCAAAAACATTCAGTACTTC. Protein: CASSEGQGKWAKNIQYF.

This clone occurred a few times. This chain links TRBV6-1 with TRBJ1-5; the match to TRBD1 covers 8 bases. The CDR3 length is 16 residues. V lost 3 bases and J lost 2; bases outside the gene matches: 6. The germline V gene has CDR1 MNHNS and CDR2 SASEGT. Here the CDR3 reads CASSEFDRGGNQPQHF. The CDR3 DNA follows: TGTGCCAGCAGTGAGTTCGACAGGGGTGGCAATCAGCCCCAGCATTTT.

The V call is TRBV25-1, the J call TRBJ2-2; D is unclear. V was pared by 1 base and J by 2 bases, with 8 bases between. The CDR3 is 15 amino acids. Germline V gene data show CDR1 as MGHDK and CDR2 as SYGVNS. The CDR3 reads CASSESRRNTGELFF. The CDR3, as DNA: TGTGCCAGCAGTGAATCCAGGCGAAACACCGGGGAGCTGTTTTTT.

V and J are TRBV5-8 and TRBJ1-2, with a possible D match to TRBD1 (5 bases). In germline, CDR1 is SGHTS, CDR2 YDEGEE. The CDR3 totals 14 residues. V lost 6 bases and J 4 bases, leaving 16 bases between the germline ends. CDR3 sequence: CASILGRDTYGYTF. Here the CDR3 DNA reads TGTGCCAGCATCCTGGGGCGGGATACCTATGGCTACACCTTC.

This clone was seen a few times. The chain couples TRBV6-6 to TRBJ2-3; 7 bases map to TRBD2. The CDR3 is 15 residues long. Losses at the gene ends were 2 bases for V and 0 bases for J; bases not matched to a gene: 2. The germline V gene has CDR1 MNHNY and CDR2 SVGAGI (reference sequence). The CDR3 here is CASSYPGGSTDTQYF. Here the CDR3 DNA reads TGTGCCAGCAGTTACCCCGGGGGGAGCACAGATACGCAGTATTTT.

The chain joins TRBV30 to TRBJ1-5, with 8 bases identical to TRBD1. Germline CDR1 is GTSNPN and CDR2 is SVGIG (reference sequence). The CDR3 is 15 residues long. Trimming at V came to 1 base and at J to 2 bases, leaving 4 bases not matched to a gene. CDR3 bases: TGTGCCTGGAGTGCTGACAGGGGTGGCAATCAGCCCCAGCATTTT. It is translated as CAWSADRGGNQPQHF.

This clone showed up just a few times. The chain combines TRBV6-5 with TRBJ2-7; 8 nucleotides agree with TRBD1. From germline, CDR1 is MNHEY and CDR2 SVGAGI. The V and J ends lost 5 bases and 3 bases, in that order; junction bases with no gene match: 6. CDR3 length: 14 residues. The CDR3 sequence is CASSPRTGYYEQYF. The CDR3 nucleotides are TGTGCCAGCAGTCCTCGGACAGGGTACTACGAGCAGTACTTC.

This clone was seen a few times. The chain recombines TRBV19 with TRBJ1-1; D unresolved. Trimming stripped 3 bases from V and 3 bases from J, with 8 bases between. The germline V gene encodes CDR1 LNHDA and CDR2 SQIVND (reference sequence). This CDR3 region has 13 residues. This CDR3 is CASSIREDTEAFF. The CDR3 DNA reads TGTGCCAGTAGTATTCGCGAGGACACTGAAGCTTTCTTT.

V gene TRBV4-2 combines with J gene TRBJ2-7; 10 bases align to TRBD2. The CDR3 runs 16 residues. V lost 0 bases and J lost 2; bases outside the gene matches: 4. Germline loops: CDR1 LGHNA, CDR2 YNFKEQ. CDR3 region: CASSQDGTSVAYEQYF. The CDR3 DNA reads TGTGCCAGCAGCCAAGACGGGACTAGCGTCGCCTACGAGCAGTACTTC.

The chain combines TRBV27 with TRBJ1-3; D is ambiguous. V lost 2 bases and J 0 bases, leaving 8 bases between the germline ends. Germline CDR1 MNHEY, CDR2 SMNVEV (reference sequence). This CDR3 spans 15 amino acids. The CDR3 DNA reads TGTGCCAGCAGTTTAGCCGCTAGCTCTGGAAACACCATATATTTT. Residues: CASSLAASSGNTIYF.

This rearrangement joins TRBV27 to TRBJ2-2; TRBD1 might be the D (6 bases). The V and J ends lost 1 base and 0 bases respectively, with 15 bases between them. The CDR3 extends over 18 amino acids. In germline, CDR1 is MNHEY, CDR2 SMNVEV (reference sequence). The CDR3 nucleotides read TGTGCCAGCAGTTTATTCTACCCGGACAGTTCGAACACCGGGGAGCTGTTTTTT. Translation gives CASSLFYPDSSNTGELFF.

This chain joins TRBV7-2 and TRBJ2-7; TRBD2 matches at 9 bases. Germline CDR1 is SGHTA and CDR2 is FQGNSA. With 2 bases clipped from V and 4 bases from J, the junction kept 6 bases outside the gene matches. The CDR3 has 15 amino acids. DNA for the CDR3: TGTGCCAGCAGCTTATGGCGGGGGGGCGGGTACGAGCAGTACTTC. Translated: CASSLWRGGGYEQYF.

The chain is built from TRBV9 and TRBJ1-6; the D is unclear. V lost 8 bases, J lost 9 bases, and 12 bases lay in between. The CDR3 runs to 12 residues. CDR1 is SGDLS, CDR2 YYNGEE, per germline. The CDR3 region has the DNA TGTGCCAGTGGAGAGGGCAGTTCACCCCTCCACTTT. Encoded protein: CASGEGSSPLHF.

This chain connects TRBV4-3 to TRBJ1-2; maybe TRBD1 (6 bases). Trimming pared 2 bases from V and 6 bases from J, leaving 31 bases between. The CDR3 length is 20 residues. Germline V gene data show CDR1 as LGHNA and CDR2 as YSLEER. CDR3 in amino acids: CASSQPLLGQSGSLVDGYTF. Written as DNA, the CDR3 is TGCGCCAGCAGCCAACCCTTACTAGGACAGTCCGGGTCTTTGGTTGATGGCTACACCTTC.

V usage is TRBV11-2 and J usage is TRBJ2-5, with TRBD1 matching over 8 bases. Looked up from germline, CDR1 is SGHAT and CDR2 is FQNNGV. This CDR3 is built from 17 residues. Unmatched junction bases numbered 13, after V lost 3 bases and J lost 4 bases. The CDR3 region has the DNA TGTGCCAGCAGCTTTGTCTTAACAGGGGGAGGAGGAGAGACCCAGTACTTC. Amino acid sequence: CASSFVLTGGGGETQYF. Full variable domain (remainder filled in from reference TRBV11-2 and TRBJ2-5): EAGVAQSPRYKIIEKRQSVAFWCNPISGHATLYWYQQILGQGPKLLIQFQNNGVVDDSQLPKDRFSAERLKGVDSTLKIQPAKLEDSAVYLCASSFVLTGGGGETQYFGPGTRLLVL.

This clone appeared once. The genes are TRBV25-1 and TRBJ1-2; D is uncertain. The germline V gene encodes CDR1 MGHDK and CDR2 SYGVNS. V lost 5 bases and J lost 6, with 16 bases in between. This CDR3 has 14 residues. The CDR3 DNA is TGTGCCAGCAGTACGAGAGGCCCCCGGGATGGCTACACCTTC. Translating it yields CASSTRGPRDGYTF.

This clone was detected ten times or more. The J gene is TRBJ1-1, the V gene TRBV2; no clear D. Germline CDR1 reads SNHLY; CDR2 reads FYNNEI. V lost 6 bases to trimming and J lost 8 bases, with 10 bases between them. The CDR3 runs to 11 residues. The CDR3: CASRTTVEAFF. The CDR3 coding sequence is TGTGCCAGCAGGACTACAGTCGAAGCTTTCTTT.